This T cell receptor (beta chain) is from a study of shared clonotypes between healthy human individuals. Those who donated, Caucasian adults without exception, all lived in Nashville, Tennessee. This clone has just a few counts. Produced via immunoSEQ multiplex PCR; TCRdb's table is partial and in-frame only. Of fewer than 550,000 clones listed, about 79% are singletons. Trimming pared 5 bases from V and 1 base from J, leaving 9 bases between. Germline loops: CDR1 SGHRS, CDR2 YFSETQ. CDR3 length: 13 residues. Source material: PBMCs. The receptor was isolated from a woman aged 40 to 55 in good health. Some clones in this sample may be carry-over from other donors' samples. The V call is TRBV5-1, the J call TRBJ1-1; no definite D call. CDR3 sequence (DNA): TGCGCCAGCAGTGAACAGCAGAACACTGAAGCTTTCTTT. It encodes CASSEQQNTEAFF.